Listed here are 17 T cell receptor beta chains from one sample, sequenced in a study of cytomegalovirus exposure and HLA in healthy donors. Researchers ran the PCR with 60 Vbeta and 13 Jbeta primers. Data came from immunoSEQ multiplex PCR; TCRdb stores just in-frame clones and leaves some out. Among about 150,000 clones listed, around 80% were seen once. Input material: PBMCs. These receptors were taken from a female donor in good health and CMV-seropositive.

The chain links TRBV15 to TRBJ2-3, with TRBD2 matching 8 bases. Per the germline V gene, CDR1 is LNHNV and CDR2 is YYDKDF (reference sequence). CDR3 length equals 15 residues. Trimming cost V 4 bases and J 2 bases; bases outside gene matches: 5. The CDR3 sequence: CATSNPAGVTDTQYF. In DNA, the CDR3 is TGTGCCACCAGCAATCCAGCGGGAGTCACAGATACGCAGTATTTT.

The J gene is TRBJ2-1, the V gene TRBV19; 11 bases are a match to TRBD2. J lost 4 bases, V lost 7 bases, and 9 bases had no gene match. Germline values: CDR1 LNHDA, CDR2 SQIVND (reference sequence). The CDR3 is made up of 16 amino acids. The CDR3: CASTQTSGVGYNEQFF. CDR3 DNA: TGTGCCAGTACCCAGACTAGCGGGGTCGGGTACAATGAGCAGTTCTTC.

The V and J genes are TRBV5-1 and TRBJ1-4, with D maybe TRBD1 (5 bases). The CDR3 totals 16 residues. Trimming removed 4 bases at V and 3 bases at J, with 16 bases between. Germline assignment: CDR1 SGHRS and CDR2 YFSETQ. CDR3 amino acids: CASSRGGGESNEKLFF. The CDR3 nucleotides read TGCGCCAGCAGCCGTGGTGGGGGGGAATCTAATGAAAAACTGTTTTTT.

There are a few counts of this clone. The V gene is TRBV28, the J gene TRBJ2-5, with a tentative D call TRBD1 (6 bases). The CDR3 is made up of 14 amino acids. V lost 2 bases and J 3 bases, leaving 10 bases between the germline ends. Looked up from germline, CDR1 is MDHEN and CDR2 is SYDVKM. The CDR3 sequence is CASSLGGREETQYF. The CDR3 nucleotides are TGTGCCAGCAGTTTAGGGGGCAGGGAAGAGACCCAGTACTTC.

The chain is built from TRBV6-6 and TRBJ1-2, with no clear D. With 4 bases removed from V and 6 bases from J, the gap between germline ends came to 18 bases. Germline V gene sequence: CDR1 MNHNY, CDR2 SVGAGI (reference sequence). CDR3 length equals 15 residues. The CDR3 DNA is TGTGCCAGCAGTTTCAGTTTGAGAGGGCTCGATGGCTACACCTTC. It yields the protein CASSFSLRGLDGYTF.

The chain is built from TRBV6-5 and TRBJ2-1; TRBD2 matches 12 bases. This CDR3 has 16 amino acids. Trimming took 4 bases from V and 7 from J; bases not matched to a gene: 8. From germline, CDR1 is MNHEY and CDR2 SVGAGI. CDR3 sequence (DNA): TGTGCCAGCAGTTCGCTGACTAGCGGGAGATCTAATGAGCAGTTCTTC. Translating gives CASSSLTSGRSNEQFF.

The chain has TRBV6-1 and TRBJ2-1; 9 bases align to TRBD2. The CDR3 consists of 14 residues. The junction had 9 bases not matched to a gene; V was cut back by 7 bases and J by 8 bases. Germline CDR1 is MNHNS and CDR2 is SASEGT. Written as DNA, the CDR3 is TGTGCCAGCATGAGGGGACTAGCTTTGTATGAGCAGTTCTTC. It yields the protein CASMRGLALYEQFF.

This sequence joins TRBV6-1 and TRBJ1-1; D may be TRBD1 (5 bases). With 0 bases removed from V and 2 bases from J, the gap between germline ends came to 10 bases. In germline, CDR1 is MNHNS, CDR2 SASEGT. The CDR3 runs to 15 residues. The CDR3 nucleotides read TGTGCCAGCAGTGAAGCAGGGGCGACCAACACTGAAGCTTTCTTT. Translating gives CASSEAGATNTEAFF.

The chain uses TRBV2 and TRBJ2-2; 10 nucleotides line up with TRBD1. This CDR3 comprises 16 residues. Germline V gene sequence: CDR1 SNHLY, CDR2 FYNNEI. V lost 6 bases to trimming and J lost 2 bases; unmatched junction nucleotides: 6. The CDR3 protein is CASSDGQGGNTGELFF. In DNA form, the CDR3 reads TGTGCCAGCAGCGATGGACAGGGGGGTAACACCGGGGAGCTGTTTTTT.

The chain couples TRBV7-3 to TRBJ2-3; 7 bases match TRBD2. CDR1 and CDR2 from the germline V gene are SGHTA and FQGTGA. The CDR3 totals 16 residues. J lost 1 base, V lost 1 base, and 5 bases had no gene match. CDR3 amino acids: CASSLNGGSGTDTQYF. The CDR3 nucleotides are TGTGCCAGCAGCTTAAACGGGGGGAGCGGCACAGATACGCAGTATTTT.

V usage is TRBV5-4 and J usage is TRBJ2-7; 9 nucleotides match TRBD1. Germline-derived CDR1 and CDR2 are SGHNT and YYREEE (reference sequence). The CDR3 spans 15 residues. The trim removed 3 bases at V and 4 bases at J, leaving 8 bases unmatched. CDR3 coding DNA: TGTGCCAGCAGCTCAGACGGGACAGGGACTTACGAGCAGTACTTC. Protein product: CASSSDGTGTYEQYF. Based on the CDR3 plus reference TRBV5-4 and TRBJ2-7, the full variable domain is ETGVTQSPTHLIKTRGQQVTLRCSSQSGHNTVSWYQQALGQGPQFIFQYYREEENGRGNFPPRFSGLQFPNYSSELNVNALELDDSALYLCASSSDGTGTYEQYFGPGTRLTVT.

The J gene is TRBJ2-7, the V gene TRBV28, with D unclear. The germline V gene has CDR1 MDHEN and CDR2 SYDVKM. The CDR3 covers 11 residues. The chain's CDR3 is CDIEAGYEQYF. The CDR3, as DNA: TGTGACATAGAGGCCGGTTACGAGCAGTACTTC.

The chain uses TRBV6-6 and TRBJ2-7; 7 nucleotides line up with TRBD2. The CDR3 covers 13 residues. CDR1 is MNHNY, CDR2 SVGAGI, per germline (reference sequence). With 10 bases clipped from V and 2 bases from J, the junction kept 8 bases outside the gene matches. This CDR3 reads CATSGEGPYEQYF. The CDR3 nucleotides are TGTGCCACGTCTGGGGAGGGACCCTACGAGCAGTACTTC.

The rearrangement joins TRBV10-3 to TRBJ1-1, with 10 positions matching TRBD1. This CDR3 is built from 13 residues. The ends lost 7 bases at V and 3 bases at J; junction bases unmatched: 2. Per germline, CDR1 ENHRY and CDR2 SYGVKD. The CDR3 loop reads CAIKGTGDTEAFF. The CDR3 coding sequence is TGTGCCATCAAGGGGACAGGGGACACTGAAGCTTTCTTT.

The chain uses TRBV7-3 and TRBJ1-1; D is perhaps TRBD1 (6 bases). Between the trimmed V and J ends, which lost 5 bases and 1 base, there was a span of 11 bases. CDR1 is SGHTA, CDR2 FQGTGA, per germline. The CDR3 contains 14 residues. CDR3 in DNA: TGTGCCAGCAGCCTCGGCAGGGGGAACACTGAAGCTTTCTTT. It is translated as CASSLGRGNTEAFF.

CDR3 nucleotide sequence: TGTGCCAGCAGTGAAGGACCCCGGGGGGTATCACGCGAGACCCAGTACTTC. Its protein is CASSEGPRGVSRETQYF. V and J are TRBV6-1 and TRBJ2-5, with TRBD2 matching 7 bases. The junction had 13 bases not matched to a gene; V was cut back by 1 base and J by 5 bases. This CDR3 spans 17 amino acids. Germline V lookup: CDR1 MNHNS, CDR2 SASEGT.

J is TRBJ1-5 and V is TRBV4-1; D is uncertain. CDR3 size: 18 residues. The V gene lost 1 base and the J gene lost 0 bases, with 16 bases spanning the gap. Germline CDR1 and CDR2: MGHRA and YSYEKL. Written as DNA, the CDR3 is TGCGCCAGCAGCCAAGCCCGGGGTGGTAGCCTTAGCAATCAGCCCCAGCATTTT. Translating gives CASSQARGGSLSNQPQHF.